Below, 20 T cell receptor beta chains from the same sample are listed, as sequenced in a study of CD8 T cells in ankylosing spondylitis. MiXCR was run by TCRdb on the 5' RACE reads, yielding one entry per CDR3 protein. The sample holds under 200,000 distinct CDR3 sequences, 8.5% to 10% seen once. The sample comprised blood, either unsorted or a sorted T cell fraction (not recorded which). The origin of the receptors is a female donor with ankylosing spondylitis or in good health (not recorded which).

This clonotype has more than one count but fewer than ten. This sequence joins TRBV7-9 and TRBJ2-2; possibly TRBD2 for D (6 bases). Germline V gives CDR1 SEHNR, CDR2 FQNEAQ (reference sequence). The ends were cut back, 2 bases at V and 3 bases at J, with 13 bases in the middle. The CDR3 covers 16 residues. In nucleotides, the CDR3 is TGTGCCAGCAGCTTATTACCGGGAGAATACACCGGGGAGCTGTTTTTT. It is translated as CASSLLPGEYTGELFF.

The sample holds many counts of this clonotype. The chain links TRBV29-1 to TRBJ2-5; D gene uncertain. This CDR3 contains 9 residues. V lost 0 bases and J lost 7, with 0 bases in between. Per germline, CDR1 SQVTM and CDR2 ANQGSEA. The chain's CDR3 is CSVEETQYF. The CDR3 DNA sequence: TGCAGCGTTGAAGAGACCCAGTACTTC.

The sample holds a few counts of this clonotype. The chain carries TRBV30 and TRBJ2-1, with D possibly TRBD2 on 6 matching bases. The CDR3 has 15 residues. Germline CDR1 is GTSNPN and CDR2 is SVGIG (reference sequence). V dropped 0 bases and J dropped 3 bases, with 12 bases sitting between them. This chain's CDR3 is CAWSVGSGGYNEQFF. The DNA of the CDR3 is TGTGCCTGGAGTGTAGGTAGCGGAGGCTACAATGAGCAGTTCTTC. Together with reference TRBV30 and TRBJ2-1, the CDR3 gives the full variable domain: SQTIHQWPATLVQPVGSPLSLECTVEGTSNPNLYWYRQAAGRGLQLLFYSVGIGQISSEVPQNLSASRPQDRQFILSSKKLLLSDSGFYLCAWSVGSGGYNEQFFGPGTRLTVL.

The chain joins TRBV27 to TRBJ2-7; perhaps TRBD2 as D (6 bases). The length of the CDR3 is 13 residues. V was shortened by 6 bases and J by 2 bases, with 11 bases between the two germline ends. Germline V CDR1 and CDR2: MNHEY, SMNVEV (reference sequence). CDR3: CASSRRGPYEQYF. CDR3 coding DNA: TGTGCCAGCAGCCGGAGGGGCCCCTACGAGCAGTACTTC.

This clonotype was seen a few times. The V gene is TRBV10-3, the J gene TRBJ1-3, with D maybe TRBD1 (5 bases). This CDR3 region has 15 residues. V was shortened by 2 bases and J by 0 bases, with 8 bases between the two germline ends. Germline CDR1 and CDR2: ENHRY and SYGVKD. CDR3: CAISEETVSGNTIYF. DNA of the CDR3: TGTGCCATCAGTGAGGAGACAGTCTCTGGAAACACCATATATTTT.

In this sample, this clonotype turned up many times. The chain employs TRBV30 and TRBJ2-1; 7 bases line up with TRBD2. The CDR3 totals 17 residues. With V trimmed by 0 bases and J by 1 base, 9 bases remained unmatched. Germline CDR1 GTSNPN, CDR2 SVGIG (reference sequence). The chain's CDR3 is CAWSVLSGIGSYNEQFF. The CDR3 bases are TGTGCCTGGAGTGTACTAAGCGGGATAGGGTCCTACAATGAGCAGTTCTTC.

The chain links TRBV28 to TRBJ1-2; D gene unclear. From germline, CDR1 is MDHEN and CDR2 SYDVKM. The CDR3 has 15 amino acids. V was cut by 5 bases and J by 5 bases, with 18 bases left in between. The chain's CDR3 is CASSQADLNAYGYTF. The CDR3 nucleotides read TGTGCCAGCAGTCAGGCCGACCTCAATGCATATGGCTACACCTTC.

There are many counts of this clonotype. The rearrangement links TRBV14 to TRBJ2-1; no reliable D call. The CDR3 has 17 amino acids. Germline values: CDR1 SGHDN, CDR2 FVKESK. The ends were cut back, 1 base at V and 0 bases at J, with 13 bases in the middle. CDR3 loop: CASSQGHPLSSYNEQFF. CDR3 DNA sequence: TGTGCCAGCAGCCAAGGACACCCGCTGAGCTCCTACAATGAGCAGTTCTTC.

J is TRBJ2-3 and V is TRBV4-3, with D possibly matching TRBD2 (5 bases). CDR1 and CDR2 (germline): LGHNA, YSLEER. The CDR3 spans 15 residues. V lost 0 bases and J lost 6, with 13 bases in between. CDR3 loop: CASSQDWTAKDTQYF. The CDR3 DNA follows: TGCGCCAGCAGCCAAGACTGGACTGCCAAGGATACGCAGTATTTT.

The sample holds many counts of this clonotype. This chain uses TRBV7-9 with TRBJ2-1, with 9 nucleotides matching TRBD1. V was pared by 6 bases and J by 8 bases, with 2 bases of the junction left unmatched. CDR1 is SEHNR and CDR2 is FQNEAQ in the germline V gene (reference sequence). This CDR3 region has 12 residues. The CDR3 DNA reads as TGTGCCAGCAGAACAGGGGGCGATGAGCAGTTCTTC. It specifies CASRTGGDEQFF.

In nucleotides, the CDR3 is TGCAGTGCAATAAAAAATGGCTACACCTTC. Translated, it gives CSAIKNGYTF. The V and J genes are TRBV20-1 and TRBJ1-2; D unclear. The CDR3 consists of 10 residues. Per germline, CDR1 DFQATT and CDR2 SNEGSKA (reference sequence). Trimming shortened V by 6 bases and J by 6 bases, and 8 bases separated the two germline ends.

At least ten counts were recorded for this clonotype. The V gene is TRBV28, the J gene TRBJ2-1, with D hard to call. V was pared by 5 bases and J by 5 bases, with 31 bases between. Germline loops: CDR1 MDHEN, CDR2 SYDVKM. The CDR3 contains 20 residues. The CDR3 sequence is CASSPHPAKVVQRGDNEQFF. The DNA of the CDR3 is TGTGCCAGCAGTCCCCACCCCGCCAAGGTTGTGCAGCGTGGAGACAATGAGCAGTTCTTC.

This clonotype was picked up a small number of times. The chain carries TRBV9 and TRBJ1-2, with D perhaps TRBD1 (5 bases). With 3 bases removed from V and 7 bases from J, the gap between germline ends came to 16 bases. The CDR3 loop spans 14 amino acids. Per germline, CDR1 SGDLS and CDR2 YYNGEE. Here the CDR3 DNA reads TGTGCCAGCAGCGGAGACGGGACCCTCCGTGGCTACACCTTC. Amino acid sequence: CASSGDGTLRGYTF.

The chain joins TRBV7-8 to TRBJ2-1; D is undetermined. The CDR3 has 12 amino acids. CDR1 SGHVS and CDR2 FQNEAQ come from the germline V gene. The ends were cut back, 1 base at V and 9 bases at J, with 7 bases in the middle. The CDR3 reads CASSLEQSEQFF. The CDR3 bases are TGTGCCAGCAGCTTAGAACAGAGTGAGCAGTTCTTC.

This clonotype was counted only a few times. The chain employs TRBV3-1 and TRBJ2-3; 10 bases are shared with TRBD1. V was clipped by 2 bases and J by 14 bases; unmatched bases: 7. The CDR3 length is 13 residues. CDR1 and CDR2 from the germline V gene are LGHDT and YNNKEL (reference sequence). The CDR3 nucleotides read TGTGCCAGCAGCCAAAATCTGGACAGGGGGGCGTATTTT. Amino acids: CASSQNLDRGAYF.

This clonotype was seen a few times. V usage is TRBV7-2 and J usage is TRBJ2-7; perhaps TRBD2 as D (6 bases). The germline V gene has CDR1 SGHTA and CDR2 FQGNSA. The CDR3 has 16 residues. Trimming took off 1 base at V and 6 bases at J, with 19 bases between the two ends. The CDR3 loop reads CASSLVPPLAGGEQYF. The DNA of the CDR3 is TGTGCCAGCAGCTTAGTCCCCCCGCTAGCCGGGGGCGAGCAGTACTTC.

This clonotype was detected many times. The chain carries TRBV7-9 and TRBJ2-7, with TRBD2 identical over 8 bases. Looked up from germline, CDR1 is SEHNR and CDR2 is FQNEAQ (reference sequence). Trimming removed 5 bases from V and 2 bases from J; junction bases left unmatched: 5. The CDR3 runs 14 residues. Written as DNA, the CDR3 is TGTGCCAGCAGCCCGAGCGGGAGTCCCTACGAGCAGTACTTC. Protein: CASSPSGSPYEQYF.

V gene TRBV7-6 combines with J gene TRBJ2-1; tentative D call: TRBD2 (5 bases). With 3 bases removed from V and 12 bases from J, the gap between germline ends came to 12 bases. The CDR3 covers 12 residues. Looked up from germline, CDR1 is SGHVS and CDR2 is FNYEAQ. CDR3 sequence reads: CASSLLRGGQFF. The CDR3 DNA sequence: TGTGCCAGCAGCTTGCTCCGAGGAGGGCAGTTCTTC.

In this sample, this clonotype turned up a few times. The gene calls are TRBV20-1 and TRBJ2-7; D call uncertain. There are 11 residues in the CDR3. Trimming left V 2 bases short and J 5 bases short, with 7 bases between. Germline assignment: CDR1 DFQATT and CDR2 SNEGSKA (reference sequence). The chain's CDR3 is CSARSEHEQYF. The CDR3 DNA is TGCAGTGCTAGAAGTGAGCACGAGCAGTACTTC.

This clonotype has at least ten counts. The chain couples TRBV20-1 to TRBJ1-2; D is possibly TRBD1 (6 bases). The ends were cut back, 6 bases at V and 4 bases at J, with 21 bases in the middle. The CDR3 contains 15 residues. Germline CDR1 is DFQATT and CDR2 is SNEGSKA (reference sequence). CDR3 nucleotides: TGCAGTGCCCAGCCCTCAGGGGAATATTCCTATGGCTACACCTTC. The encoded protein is CSAQPSGEYSYGYTF.